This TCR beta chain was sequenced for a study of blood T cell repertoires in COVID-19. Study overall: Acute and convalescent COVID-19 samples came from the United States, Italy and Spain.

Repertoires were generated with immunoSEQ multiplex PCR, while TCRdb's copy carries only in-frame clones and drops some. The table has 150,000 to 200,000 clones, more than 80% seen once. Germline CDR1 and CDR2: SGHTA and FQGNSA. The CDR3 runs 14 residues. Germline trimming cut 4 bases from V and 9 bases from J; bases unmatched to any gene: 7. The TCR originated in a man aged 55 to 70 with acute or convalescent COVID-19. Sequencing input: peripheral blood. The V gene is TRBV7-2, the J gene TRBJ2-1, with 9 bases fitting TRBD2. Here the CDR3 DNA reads TGTGCCAGCAGCTACAGCGGGGGGCGGAGTGAGCAGTTCTTC. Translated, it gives CASSYSGGRSEQFF.